The rows below give T cell receptor beta chains drawn from one sample of a study of cytomegalovirus exposure and HLA in healthy donors. Method: immunoSEQ multiplex PCR; TCRdb's copy keeps in-frame clones and lacks some. Of about 180,000 clones in the sample, roughly four fifths were seen once. The specimen was PBMCs. These receptors all come from a woman under 30 in good health and CMV-seropositive. Each CDR3 is given without its conserved first and last residue. The order of the fields is V gene, J gene, CDR3 protein.

V: TRBV30
J: TRBJ1-2
CDR3: ACEAGNYGYT

V: TRBV6-5
J: TRBJ2-3
CDR3: ASSYEALSSTDTQY

V: TRBV5-1
J: TRBJ1-2
CDR3: ASSYGTPPGYGYT

V: TRBV28
J: TRBJ2-3
CDR3: ASSHQTSGTTDTQY

V: TRBV6-5
J: TRBJ1-4
CDR3: ASKRQRLNEKLF

V: TRBV11-2
J: TRBJ1-1
CDR3: ASSENRGNTEAF

V: TRBV2
J: TRBJ1-6
CDR3: ASRIATGRNSPLH

V: TRBV4-1
J: TRBJ1-4
CDR3: ASTNRVANEKLF

V: TRBV28
J: TRBJ1-6
CDR3: ASWSSYNSPLH

V: TRBV30
J: TRBJ1-1
CDR3: AWGETGKTEAF

V: TRBV6-6
J: TRBJ2-7
CDR3: ASSYSRDRVHEQY

V: TRBV30
J: TRBJ2-7
CDR3: AWSKRDVTREQY

V: TRBV11-2
J: TRBJ2-7
CDR3: ASSFDRGAYEQY

V: TRBV18
J: TRBJ1-2
CDR3: ASSTSRMLSGYGYT

V: TRBV18
J: TRBJ2-3
CDR3: ASSPAGTARDTQY

V: TRBV15
J: TRBJ2-7
CDR3: ATSRGTGGNEQY

V: TRBV19
J: TRBJ1-1
CDR3: ASGQSHDTEAF

V: TRBV14
J: TRBJ2-7
CDR3: ASSQNAGPYEQY

V: TRBV27
J: TRBJ2-7
CDR3: ASSLSQGLYEQY

V: TRBV11-2
J: TRBJ1-1
CDR3: ASSRWTGQGTEAF

V: TRBV15
J: TRBJ2-7
CDR3: ATSRDYRARQY

V: TRBV4-1
J: TRBJ1-5
CDR3: ASSQGQDRNQPQH

V: TRBV2
J: TRBJ2-5
CDR3: ASSEVASGGRGETQY

V: TRBV6-6
J: TRBJ1-5
CDR3: ASSRQGNQPQH

V: TRBV28
J: TRBJ2-7
CDR3: ASMEGFEQY

V: TRBV5-1
J: TRBJ2-5
CDR3: ASSYTGGARETQY

V: TRBV27
J: TRBJ1-5
CDR3: ASSQLQGSGQPQH

V: TRBV10-3
J: TRBJ1-1
CDR3: AISDPGRGTEAF

V: TRBV11-3
J: TRBJ2-2
CDR3: ASSLGSVVTGELF

V: TRBV6-5
J: TRBJ1-4
CDR3: ASNESGRGFEKLF

V: TRBV10-3
J: TRBJ1-2
CDR3: AISESQVNYGYT

V: TRBV7-2
J: TRBJ2-2
CDR3: ASSWGGGRRAGELF

V: TRBV4-2
J: TRBJ1-2
CDR3: ASSQDLYSSNYGYT

V: TRBV11-2
J: TRBJ2-7
CDR3: ASSFGDRAYTSYEQY

V: TRBV6-4
J: TRBJ1-6
CDR3: ASSPRLNSPLH

V: TRBV4-1
J: TRBJ1-2
CDR3: ASSQVLDNYGYT

V: TRBV27
J: TRBJ1-6
CDR3: ASSPSRGTARSLH

V: TRBV19
J: TRBJ2-5
CDR3: ASSIGAGGPETQY

V: TRBV29-1
J: TRBJ1-1
CDR3: SPRQARGTEAF

V: TRBV30
J: TRBJ1-1
CDR3: AGVGGEAF

V: TRBV4-3
J: TRBJ1-5
CDR3: ASSQDLSDQAQH

V: TRBV13
J: TRBJ2-7
CDR3: ASSFPGQAPEQY

V: TRBV25-1
J: TRBJ1-1
CDR3: ASSDSNTEAF

V: TRBV25-1
J: TRBJ2-7
CDR3: ASSEGTGGGYEQY

V: TRBV2
J: TRBJ1-1
CDR3: ASSVQGGTEAF

V: TRBV5-8
J: TRBJ2-2
CDR3: ASSLDGQGWTGELF

V: TRBV11-2
J: TRBJ2-1
CDR3: ASSLGGQPNEQF

V: TRBV28
J: TRBJ1-5
CDR3: ASRPTSPGTENSNQPQH

V: TRBV5-5
J: TRBJ1-6
CDR3: ASSLQGAYNSPLH

V: TRBV5-6
J: TRBJ2-5
CDR3: ASSKASGGETQY

V: TRBV2
J: TRBJ2-5
CDR3: ASSGLAGETQY

V: TRBV2
J: TRBJ1-6
CDR3: ASSESRSGSPLH